The 4 T cell receptor beta chains given below trace back to one sample, sequenced in a study of Graves' ophthalmopathy and Graves' hyperthyroidism. Amplification from RNA transcripts yielded the TCR beta CDR3 regions. Scientists carried out first-round RT-PCR using HTBI primers and then a second-round multiplex PCR. TCRdb redid the calling of the multiplex PCR reads with MiXCR, one entry per CDR3 protein. The table lists 350,000 to 400,000 distinct CDR3 sequences, 15% of them singletons. The sequenced material came from peripheral blood. All receptors come from a woman between 18 and 30 years old with stable Graves' hyperthyroidism.

This clonotype was counted at least ten times. The J gene is TRBJ1-2, the V gene TRBV12-3 or TRBV12-4; D is unclear. Trimming removed 4 bases from V and 1 base from J, with 4 bases in between. This CDR3 is 12 amino acids long. The CDR3, as DNA: TGTGCCAGCAGTTCTCTTAACTATGGCTACACCTTC. Translated, it gives CASSSLNYGYTF.

This clonotype was found many times. The chain couples TRBV6-2 or TRBV6-3 to TRBJ2-5, with D maybe TRBD1 (6 bases). Trimming pared 8 bases from V and 4 bases from J, leaving 14 bases between. Germline CDR1 MNHEY, CDR2 SVGEGT. CDR3 length: 13 amino acids. The DNA for the CDR3 is TGTGCCAGCGAGGGGGAATGGGGAGAGACCCAGTACTTC. Amino acids: CASEGEWGETQYF.

This clonotype has at least ten counts. The chain has TRBV7-3 and TRBJ1-1, with D unresolved. Germline values: CDR1 SGHTA, CDR2 FQGTGA. The ends were cut back, 5 bases at V and 4 bases at J, with 11 bases in the middle. This CDR3 comprises 13 residues. CDR3 in DNA: TGTGCCAGCAGCCATTTGACGGGCACTGAAGCTTTCTTT. It specifies CASSHLTGTEAFF.

This clonotype was counted at least ten times. Germline is not matched at one junction end, which may reflect a read error. The V and J genes are TRBV12-3 or TRBV12-4 and TRBJ1-1; unclear D gene. The CDR3 runs to 13 residues. For the CDR3, the DNA is TGTGCCAACAGTTTAGCGCTAACGGGGAAAGCTTTCTTT. Its protein product is CANSLALTGKAFF.